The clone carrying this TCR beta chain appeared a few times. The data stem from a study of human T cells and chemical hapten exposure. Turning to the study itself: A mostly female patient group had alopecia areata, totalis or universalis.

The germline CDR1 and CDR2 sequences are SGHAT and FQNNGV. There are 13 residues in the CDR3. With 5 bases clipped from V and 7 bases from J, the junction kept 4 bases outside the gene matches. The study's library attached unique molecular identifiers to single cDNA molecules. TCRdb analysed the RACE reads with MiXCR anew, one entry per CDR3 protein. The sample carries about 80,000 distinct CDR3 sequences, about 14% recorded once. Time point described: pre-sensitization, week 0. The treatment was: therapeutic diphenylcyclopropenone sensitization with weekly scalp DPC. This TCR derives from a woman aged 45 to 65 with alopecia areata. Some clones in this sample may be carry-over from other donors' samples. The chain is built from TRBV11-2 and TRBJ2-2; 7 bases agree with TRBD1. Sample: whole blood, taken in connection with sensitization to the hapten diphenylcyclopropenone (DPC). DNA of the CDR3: TGTGCCAGCAGCGAAGACAGGGTCGGGGAGCTGTTTTTT. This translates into CASSEDRVGELFF.